This T cell receptor (beta chain) was identified in a study of T cell clonality in common variable immunodeficiency. Broader study findings: In common variable immunodeficiency, TCR beta chains reportedly carried fewer deletions and N-nucleotide insertions.

The assay was immunoSEQ multiplex PCR, and TCRdb's table has in-frame clones only and misses some. The sample gives around 16,000 clones, none seen only once, and the top ten clones hold around 14%. V was pared by 8 bases and J by 3 bases, with 11 bases of the junction left unmatched. Germline assignment: CDR1 LNHDA and CDR2 SQIVND (reference sequence). The CDR3 has 16 amino acids. A few counts support this clone. Its cognate antigen is unknown. With the read ending 3 residues before the CDR3 end, the germline J gene is used to fill in that end. The sequence was collected from a human donor with common variable immunodeficiency. Sequenced input: peripheral blood mononuclear cells. J is TRBJ2-3 and V is TRBV19; TRBD2 matches at 10 bases. The CDR3 spells CASGRRTSGNTDTQYF. The part of the CDR3 DNA that was read is TGTGCCAGTGGCAGAAGAACTAGCGGGAATACAGATACG.